This T cell receptor beta chain was recovered during a study of T-cell reconstitution after alpha-beta-depleted transplantation in children. Study results and caveats: Diversity of TCRbeta at day 60 was high in some patients, arising from surviving recipient T cells and thymic progenitors.

This clonotype was observed many times. What it binds is not known. Construction of the TCRbeta library involved unique molecular identifiers. One entry per CDR3 protein, called by TCRdb with MiXCR from the PCR reads. The repertoire holds about 490,000 distinct CDR3 sequences, with 10% as singletons. The CDR3 is made up of 12 amino acids. V shed 3 bases and J shed 6 bases, with 9 bases lying between them. The TCR sequence derives from a child aged 2-15 years with inherited bone marrow failure, due to receive a stem cell transplant. Specimen: PBMCs, collected before TCRalphabeta/CD19-depleted stem cell transplant. This sequence joins TRBV12-3 or TRBV12-4 and TRBJ2-7; D is uncertain. CDR3 loop: CASSFGLTEQYF. CDR3 DNA sequence: TGTGCCAGCAGTTTCGGGCTGACCGAGCAGTACTTC.